A selection of T cell receptor beta chains follows, all from one sample in a study of human T cells and chemical hapten exposure. TCRdb analysed the RACE reads with MiXCR anew, one entry per CDR3 protein. The sample carries under 65,000 distinct CDR3 sequences, roughly 9.5% recorded once. Source: whole blood, taken in connection with sensitization to the hapten diphenylcyclopropenone (DPC). The receptors originated from a woman aged 45-65 years with alopecia areata. Some clones in this sample may be carry-over from other donors' samples. The CDR3 runs from the conserved cysteine through the conserved F or W.

>15|TRBV27
CASSLSGRASDEQYF
>17|TRBV29-1
CSATTGNRGSIRYEQYF
>16|TRBV6-6
CASIPGQGIMNTEAFF
>16|TRBV10-3
CAISASGTGGNQPQHF
>12|TRBV19
CASSMTTYEQYF
>13|TRBV12-3/TRBV12-4
CASSLRNYYEQYF
>12|TRBV20-1
CSAPLGGNEQFF
>15|TRBV20-1
CSAHQAGDTYNEQFF
>13|TRBV7-6
CASSPIQPGELFF
>17|TRBV6-2/TRBV6-3
CASRAGLAGPLYNEQFF
>14|TRBV20-1
CSARAPSGIYEQYF
>14|TRBV27
CASAEDRGSYEQYF